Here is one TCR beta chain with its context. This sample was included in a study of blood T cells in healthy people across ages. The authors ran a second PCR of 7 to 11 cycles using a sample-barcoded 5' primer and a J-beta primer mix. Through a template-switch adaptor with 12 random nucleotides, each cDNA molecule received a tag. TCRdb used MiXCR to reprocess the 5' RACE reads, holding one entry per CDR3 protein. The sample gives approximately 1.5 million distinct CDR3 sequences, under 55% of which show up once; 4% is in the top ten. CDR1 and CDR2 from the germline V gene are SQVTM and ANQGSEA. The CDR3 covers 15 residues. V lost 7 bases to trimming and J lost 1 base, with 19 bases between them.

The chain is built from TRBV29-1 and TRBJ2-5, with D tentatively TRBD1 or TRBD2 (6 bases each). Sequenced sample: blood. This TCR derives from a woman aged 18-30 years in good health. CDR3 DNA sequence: TGCAGCGGCGAAGGGCGGAGGGGGTTCCAAGAGACCCAGTACTTC. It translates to CSGEGRRGFQETQYF.